Below, 21 T cell receptor beta chains from the same sample are listed, as sequenced in a study of blood T cell repertoires in COVID-19. Profiled with immunoSEQ multiplex PCR; TCRdb holds only in-frame clones, not every one. The table has about 33,000 clones, more than 80% seen once. Material: peripheral blood. These receptors came from a human donor in a cohort sampled during active COVID-19.

The gene calls are TRBV24-1 and TRBJ2-1; 8 nucleotides line up with TRBD2. Germline-derived CDR1 and CDR2 are KGHDR and SFDVKD. This CDR3 has 19 amino acids. The ends lost 7 bases at V and 6 bases at J; junction bases unmatched: 22. The CDR3, as DNA: TGTGCCACCAGCGACCAATCACCGTCTTCGCGGGGGGAGGTCAATGAGCAGTTCTTC. Protein: CATSDQSPSSRGEVNEQFF.

The rearrangement uses TRBV28 and TRBJ1-5; D perhaps matches TRBD1 (5 bases). CDR3 length equals 14 residues. V was shortened by 2 bases and J by 6 bases, with 11 bases between the two germline ends. Looked up from germline, CDR1 is MDHEN and CDR2 is SYDVKM. The CDR3 DNA reads TGTGCCAGCAGTTTACCTGGCAGGGCTCAGCCCCAGCATTTT. It encodes CASSLPGRAQPQHF. Looking up the rest from reference TRBV28 and TRBJ1-5 gives the full variable domain: DVKVTQSSRYLVKRTGEKVFLECVQDMDHENMFWYRQDPGLGLRLIYFSYDVKMKEKGDIPEGYSVSREKKERFSLILESASTNQTSMYLCASSLPGRAQPQHFGDGTRLSIL.

The J gene is TRBJ1-1, the V gene TRBV10-3; D possibly corresponds to TRBD1 (6 bases). CDR3 length: 15 residues. CDR1 and CDR2 (germline): ENHRY, SYGVKD. V was cut by 4 bases and J by 2 bases, with 14 bases left in between. The CDR3 protein is CAISGGQTTNTEAFF. DNA for the CDR3: TGTGCCATCAGTGGAGGACAGACAACCAACACTGAAGCTTTCTTT.

The chain recombines TRBV2 with TRBJ2-3, with D maybe TRBD1 (5 bases). V gave up 6 bases and J gave up 2 bases, with 15 bases separating them. This CDR3 spans 15 amino acids. Germline CDR1 and CDR2: SNHLY and FYNNEI. The CDR3 nucleotides read TGTGCCAGCAGAGCTGACAGTCAGTCCACAGATACGCAGTATTTT. Encoded protein: CASRADSQSTDTQYF.

This clone has just one count. The CDR3 region has the DNA TGCGCCAGCAGCTTGGGACAGGCCATGAACACTGAAGCTTTCTTT. Protein: CASSLGQAMNTEAFF. V gene TRBV5-1 combines with J gene TRBJ1-1; maybe TRBD1 (6 bases). V dropped 0 bases and J dropped 0 bases, with 9 bases sitting between them. The germline V gene encodes CDR1 SGHRS and CDR2 YFSETQ. The CDR3 is made up of 15 amino acids.

This chain uses TRBV9 with TRBJ1-5; D is uncertain. Germline CDR1 reads SGDLS; CDR2 reads YYNGEE. The V gene lost 0 bases and the J gene lost 6 bases, with 13 bases spanning the gap. CDR3 length: 15 amino acids. CDR3 in DNA: TGTGCCAGCAGCGTAGACGCCGGAGAAGGTCAGCCCCAGCATTTT. It encodes CASSVDAGEGQPQHF.

This clone turned up a few times. V usage is TRBV28 and J usage is TRBJ2-7; no firm D call. CDR1 and CDR2 from the germline V gene are MDHEN and SYDVKM. V gave up 6 bases and J gave up 4 bases, with 16 bases separating them. This CDR3 has 14 amino acids. CDR3 protein: CASSATWHSYEQYF. The DNA for the CDR3 is TGTGCCAGCAGCGCTACCTGGCACAGTTACGAGCAGTACTTC.

V is TRBV16 and J is TRBJ1-2, with no clear D. The CDR3 extends over 13 amino acids. Trimming left V 7 bases short and J 2 bases short, with 11 bases between. The germline V gene encodes CDR1 KGHSY and CDR2 FQNENV. CDR3 region: CASMDTENYGYTF. The CDR3 nucleotides read TGTGCCAGCATGGATACGGAGAACTATGGCTACACCTTC.

V and J are TRBV6-4 and TRBJ2-1; D may be TRBD1 (5 bases). The germline CDR1 and CDR2 sequences are MRHNA and SNTAGT. Trimming took off 6 bases at V and 6 bases at J, with 12 bases between the two ends. The CDR3 totals 13 residues. CDR3 coding DNA: TGTGCCAGCAGCGCCTATCAGGGCAATGAGCAGTTCTTC. It encodes CASSAYQGNEQFF.

The chain has TRBV5-6 and TRBJ2-7, with D maybe TRBD1 (6 bases). The germline V and J ends were trimmed by 3 bases and 2 bases, with 15 bases remaining between them. Germline loops: CDR1 SGHDT, CDR2 YYEEEE. The CDR3 covers 15 residues. The CDR3 is CASSSWSGQAYEQYF. The CDR3 DNA reads TGTGCCAGCAGCTCGTGGTCGGGACAAGCCTACGAGCAGTACTTC.

This clone was found once. This chain links TRBV18 with TRBJ1-3, with TRBD1 as a possible D gene (6 bases). CDR1 and CDR2 from the germline V gene are KGHSH and LQKENI. The CDR3 length is 15 residues. Deletions cut 1 base from V and 7 bases from J, with 14 bases between. The CDR3 region has the DNA TGTGCCAGCTCACCACAGGGGGAAGAGTACAACACCATATATTTT. It is translated as CASSPQGEEYNTIYF.

The chain has TRBV6-5 and TRBJ2-2; D gene unclear. CDR1 is MNHEY, CDR2 SVGAGI, per germline. V lost 6 bases, J lost 2 bases, and 7 bases lay in between. The CDR3 contains 13 residues. CDR3 in amino acids: CASRTGNTGELFF. The CDR3 nucleotides read TGTGCCAGCAGAACGGGTAACACCGGGGAGCTGTTTTTT.

The rearrangement links TRBV19 to TRBJ2-3, with 13 bases aligning to TRBD2. The CDR3 is made up of 18 amino acids. Germline V gene sequence: CDR1 LNHDA, CDR2 SQIVND (reference sequence). V shed 4 bases and J 0 bases; nucleotides not matched to a gene: 7. CDR3 in amino acids: CASSRLAGGTSSTDTQYF. The CDR3 region has the DNA TGTGCCAGTAGTAGACTAGCGGGGGGCACTTCTAGCACAGATACGCAGTATTTT.

Only one count was recorded for this clone. J is TRBJ2-5 and V is TRBV6-5; 9 bases match TRBD1. The V and J ends lost 5 bases and 5 bases, in that order; junction bases with no gene match: 6. Germline V CDR1 and CDR2: MNHEY, SVGAGI. CDR3 length: 14 amino acids. The CDR3 reads CASSPTTGGETQYF. The CDR3 nucleotides read TGTGCCAGCAGTCCAACAACAGGGGGCGAGACCCAGTACTTC.

This chain connects TRBV19 to TRBJ1-6; 12 nucleotides line up with TRBD1. Germline V CDR1 and CDR2: LNHDA, SQIVND (reference sequence). The CDR3 is made up of 18 amino acids. J gave up 1 base and V 7 bases, and 8 bases lay outside the gene matches. The CDR3: CASKAGTGGTSYNSPLHF. The CDR3 DNA follows: TGTGCCAGTAAGGCCGGGACAGGGGGCACGTCCTATAATTCACCCCTCCACTTT.

This clone was recorded once. The V call is TRBV27, the J call TRBJ2-7; D remains ambiguous. Trimming stripped 2 bases from V and 1 base from J, with 9 bases between. Germline CDR1 is MNHEY and CDR2 is SMNVEV (reference sequence). The CDR3 is 14 residues long. CDR3 sequence (DNA): TGTGCCAGCAGTTTACTTGGGCAGTCCTACGAGCAGTACTTC. Residues: CASSLLGQSYEQYF.

J is TRBJ2-3 and V is TRBV2; TRBD1 aligns across 8 bases. V shed 5 bases and J 3 bases; nucleotides not matched to a gene: 4. The CDR3 consists of 14 residues. Germline V gives CDR1 SNHLY, CDR2 FYNNEI. CDR3 sequence: CASSPDRGTDTQYF. The CDR3 nucleotides read TGTGCCAGCAGTCCTGACAGGGGAACAGATACGCAGTATTTT.

The rearrangement joins TRBV6-6 to TRBJ1-5, with D perhaps matching TRBD1 (6 bases). V was shortened by 2 bases and J by 6 bases, with 14 bases between the two germline ends. The V gene's germline CDR1 is MNHNY and CDR2 SVGAGI (reference sequence). The CDR3 consists of 15 residues. As DNA, the CDR3 is TGTGCCAGCAGTTACGGGGGGGCTAGTAGTCAGCCCCAGCATTTT. Its protein product is CASSYGGASSQPQHF.

V and J are TRBV30 and TRBJ1-2, with D unclear. V gave up 3 bases and J gave up 3 bases, with 14 bases separating them. Germline V gives CDR1 GTSNPN, CDR2 SVGIG (reference sequence). The CDR3 loop spans 14 amino acids. The DNA of the CDR3 is TGTGCCTGGAGCGTAATAAGAGGGTACTATGGCTACACCTTC. Protein: CAWSVIRGYYGYTF.

The J gene is TRBJ1-1, the V gene TRBV28; D not certain. Germline lookup yields CDR1 MDHEN and CDR2 SYDVKM. V dropped 3 bases and J dropped 1 base, with 6 bases sitting between them. The CDR3 covers 13 residues. The CDR3 is CASSFYGNTEAFF. For the CDR3, the DNA is TGTGCCAGCAGTTTTTACGGGAACACTGAAGCTTTCTTT.

The chain uses TRBV11-3 and TRBJ2-3; TRBD1 aligns across 9 bases. V lost 5 bases to trimming and J lost 3 bases; unmatched junction nucleotides: 6. Germline V gene lookup returns CDR1 SGHNT and CDR2 YENEEA. This CDR3 spans 15 amino acids. This CDR3 reads CASSRGTGKTDTQYF. CDR3 bases: TGTGCCAGCAGCAGAGGGACAGGGAAGACAGATACGCAGTATTTT. Together with reference TRBV11-3 and TRBJ2-3, the CDR3 gives the full variable domain: EAGVVQSPRYKIIEKKQPVAFWCNPISGHNTLYWYLQNLGQGPELLIRYENEEAVDDSQLPKDRFSAERLKGVDSTLKIQPAELGDSAVYLCASSRGTGKTDTQYFGPGTRLTVL.